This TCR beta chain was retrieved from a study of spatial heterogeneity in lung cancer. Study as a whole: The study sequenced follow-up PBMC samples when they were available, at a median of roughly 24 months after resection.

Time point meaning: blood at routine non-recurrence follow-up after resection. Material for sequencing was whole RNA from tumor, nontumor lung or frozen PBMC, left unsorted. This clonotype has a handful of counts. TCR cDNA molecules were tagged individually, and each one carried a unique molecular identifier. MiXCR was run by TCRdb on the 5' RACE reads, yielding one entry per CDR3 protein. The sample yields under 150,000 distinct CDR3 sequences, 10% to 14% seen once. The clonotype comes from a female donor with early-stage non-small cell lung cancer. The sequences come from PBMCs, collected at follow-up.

The CDR3 coding sequence is TGCGCCAGCAGTCCCAGCGGGAGATCCCCTCTCTACGAGCAGTACTTC. Encoded protein: CASSPSGRSPLYEQYF. The rearrangement joins TRBV5-1 to TRBJ2-7, with TRBD2 matching 8 bases. Germline CDR1 is SGHRS and CDR2 is YFSETQ. The V and J ends lost 5 bases and 3 bases, in that order; junction bases with no gene match: 13. This CDR3 region has 16 residues.